These 22 T cell receptor beta chains were all obtained from the same sample, sequenced in a study of HIV-infected patients and healthy controls. Whole blood was used without fractionation, so all unsorted peripheral T cells were included. cDNA was made from approximately 500 ng RNA using alpha and beta constant primers. Using multiplexing indices, alpha and beta chain libraries were generated apart by chain-specific third strand synthesis. TCRdb reprocessed the 5' RACE reads with MiXCR, giving one entry per CDR3 protein. This table holds about 16,000 distinct CDR3 sequences, more than 7.5% found once. Sequenced: blood. The receptors shown here come from an adult in good health.

In this sample, this clonotype is medium-sized. This sequence joins TRBV7-9 and TRBJ2-7; D is perhaps TRBD2 (7 bases). The V and J ends lost 4 bases and 2 bases respectively, with 9 bases between them. CDR1 SEHNR and CDR2 FQNEAQ come from the germline V gene (reference sequence). This CDR3 has 13 amino acids. CDR3 DNA sequence: TGTGCCAGCAGCTGGGGGGGCGCCTACGAGCAGTACGTC. Translation gives CASSWGGAYEQYV.

This clonotype was picked up a small number of times. J is TRBJ2-3 and V is TRBV5-1; 10 bases map to TRBD2. Germline-derived CDR1 and CDR2 are SGHRS and YFSETQ. This CDR3 spans 13 amino acids. J lost 7 bases, V lost 7 bases, and 6 bases had no gene match. CDR3 bases: TGCGCCAGCTCAACTAGCGGGGTCAATACGCAGTATTTT. Its translation: CASSTSGVNTQYF.

This clonotype was counted between two and nine times. The chain joins TRBV20-1 to TRBJ2-3; 9 positions agree with TRBD2. J gave up 7 bases and V 3 bases, and 11 bases lay outside the gene matches. CDR1 DFQATT and CDR2 SNEGSKA come from the germline V gene (reference sequence). This CDR3 region has 15 residues. CDR3 loop: CSARGGSGSEYTQYF. As DNA, the CDR3 is TGCAGTGCTAGGGGTGGTAGCGGGAGTGAATATACGCAGTATTTT.

This chain joins TRBV7-8 and TRBJ2-2; D uncertain. CDR1 and CDR2 from the germline V gene are SGHVS and FQNEAQ. The length of the CDR3 is 15 residues. Trimming pared 2 bases from V and 0 bases from J, leaving 7 bases between. The CDR3 sequence is CASSLFPTNTGELFF. The CDR3 bases are TGTGCCAGCAGCTTATTTCCGACGAACACCGGGGAGCTGTTTTTT.

This clonotype is categorized as medium-sized. V and J are TRBV20-1 and TRBJ2-4; D is undetermined. CDR1 DFQATT and CDR2 SNEGSKA come from the germline V gene (reference sequence). V was cut by 2 bases and J by 8 bases, with 16 bases left in between. The CDR3 contains 14 residues. CDR3 coding DNA: TGCAGTGCTAGATCCCCGTTAGGTAGTTACATTCAGTACTTC. Translating gives CSARSPLGSYIQYF.

By sample share, this clonotype is medium-sized. This chain connects TRBV7-8 to TRBJ2-7, with TRBD2 matching 7 bases. The junction had 4 bases not matched to a gene; V was cut back by 1 base and J by 1 base. From germline, CDR1 is SGHVS and CDR2 FQNEAQ. This CDR3 is 15 amino acids long. The CDR3, as DNA: TGTGCCAGCAGCTTAGAGGCTAGCGGATCCTACGAGCAGTACGTC. This translates into CASSLEASGSYEQYV.

This clonotype was seen at least ten times. The chain carries TRBV3-1 and TRBJ2-2; possibly TRBD1 for D (5 bases). This CDR3 region has 15 residues. CDR1 LGHDT and CDR2 YNNKEL come from the germline V gene (reference sequence). V lost 1 base, J lost 3 bases, and 9 bases lay in between. CDR3 sequence (DNA): TGTGCCAGCAGCCAAGGATGGGGCGACACCGGGGAGCTGTTTTTT. Its protein product is CASSQGWGDTGELFF.

The chain combines TRBV7-2 with TRBJ2-5; D is perhaps TRBD1 or TRBD2 (5 bases each). Germline values: CDR1 SGHTA, CDR2 FQGNSA. The CDR3 has 13 residues. V lost 2 bases and J lost 5, with 9 bases in between. CDR3 DNA: TGTGCCAGCAGCTTAAACGGGGCGGAGACCCAGTACTTC. Translated: CASSLNGAETQYF.

This clonotype was detected many times. The chain combines TRBV5-1 with TRBJ1-5; D is undetermined. The germline CDR1 and CDR2 sequences are SGHRS and YFSETQ. The CDR3 runs 13 residues. With 1 base removed from V and 5 bases from J, the gap between germline ends came to 7 bases. CDR3 amino acids: CASSLYGDQPQHF. The CDR3 nucleotides are TGCGCCAGCAGCTTGTACGGGGATCAGCCCCAGCATTTT. Complete variable domain (other parts from reference TRBV5-1 and TRBJ1-5): KAGVTQTPRYLIKTRGQQVTLSCSPISGHRSVSWYQQTPGQGLQFLFEYFSETQRNKGNFPGRFSGRQFSNSRSEMNVSTLELGDSALYLCASSLYGDQPQHFGDGTRLSIL.

This clonotype was seen many times. V usage is TRBV10-3 and J usage is TRBJ2-3; 8 positions agree with TRBD2. Germline CDR1 and CDR2: ENHRY and SYGVKD. The CDR3 sequence is 14 residues long. V shed 2 bases, J shed 4 bases, and the junction held 2 bases outside the gene matches. The CDR3 DNA follows: TGTGCCATCAGTGAGGGGACTAGGGCAGATACGCAGTATTTT. Amino acid sequence: CAISEGTRADTQYF.

This chain connects TRBV18 to TRBJ2-1; 7 bases are a match to TRBD2. Germline CDR1 KGHSH, CDR2 LQKENI. V trimming: 1 base; J trimming: 3 bases; junction bases outside the gene matches: 6. This CDR3 spans 16 amino acids. The CDR3 nucleotides are TGTGCCAGCTCACCACAAGTCCGGGGGGACTACAATGAGCAGTTCTTC. The encoded protein is CASSPQVRGDYNEQFF.

In this sample, this clonotype turned up many times. This chain links TRBV3-1 with TRBJ1-1; D is unclear. The CDR3 covers 14 residues. CDR1 is LGHDT and CDR2 is YNNKEL in the germline V gene (reference sequence). V was pared by 0 bases and J by 6 bases, with 11 bases between. The CDR3 nucleotides are TGTGCCAGCAGCCAAGATATTCAGCAGGCTGAAGCTTTCTTT. Its protein is CASSQDIQQAEAFF.

This clonotype appeared many times. The chain joins TRBV6-5 to TRBJ1-4; D is perhaps TRBD1 (5 bases). The V and J ends lost 9 bases and 0 bases respectively, with 8 bases between them. The germline V gene encodes CDR1 MNHEY and CDR2 SVGAGI. This CDR3 has 13 residues. In nucleotides, the CDR3 is TGTGCCAGTATGGGGGCAACTAATGAAAAACTGTTTTTT. Its protein is CASMGATNEKLFF.

This clonotype was seen ten or more times. The chain has TRBV7-9 and TRBJ1-4, with D possibly TRBD1 on 5 matching bases. Germline loops: CDR1 SEHNR, CDR2 FQNEAQ (reference sequence). There are 15 residues in the CDR3. The V gene lost 1 base and the J gene lost 1 base, with 7 bases spanning the gap. As DNA, the CDR3 is TGTGCCAGCAGCTTAGGGACAAAAACTAATGAAAAACTGTTTTTT. Protein sequence: CASSLGTKTNEKLFF.

This clonotype was found many times. The genes are TRBV21-1 and TRBJ1-5; the DNA was not used to check the table's D call, TRBD1. TRBV21-1 is annotated as a pseudogene. This CDR3 has 15 residues. CDR3 nucleotides: TGTGCCAGCAGCATTAGCAGGGGGCTTGGGCAGCCCCAGCATTTT. Residues: CASSISRGLGQPQHF.

This clonotype was counted many times. This chain connects TRBV4-1 to TRBJ1-3; possibly TRBD1 for D (5 bases). The V gene lost 3 bases and the J gene lost 3 bases, with 15 bases spanning the gap. The CDR3 runs 16 residues. The germline V gene encodes CDR1 MGHRA and CDR2 YSYEKL. The CDR3 region has the DNA TGCGCCAGCAGCCATCCCTCGCAGGGCGGTGGAAACACCATATATTTT. Translation gives CASSHPSQGGGNTIYF.

Many counts were recorded for this clonotype. The chain couples TRBV6-5 to TRBJ2-7; 11 positions match TRBD2. V lost 0 bases to trimming and J lost 0 bases; unmatched junction nucleotides: 13. Germline V CDR1 and CDR2: MNHEY, SVGAGI. This CDR3 has 20 amino acids. CDR3 nucleotide sequence: TGTGCCAGCAGTTACTCGATCCCAGTAGCGGGAGGGACTAGCTCCTACGAGCAGTACTTC. This codes for CASSYSIPVAGGTSSYEQYF.

This rearrangement joins TRBV4-2 to TRBJ2-1; D is unresolved. The CDR3 spans 17 residues. Trimming removed 2 bases from V and 2 bases from J, with 16 bases in between. Germline V gene sequence: CDR1 LGHNA, CDR2 YNFKEQ. In DNA, the CDR3 is TGTGCCAGCAGCCAATCTAGTACCAGGTTGCCCTACAATGAGCAGTTCTTC. Translated, it gives CASSQSSTRLPYNEQFF.

This clonotype qualifies as medium-sized. The genes are TRBV3-1 and TRBJ1-2, with 7 bases fitting TRBD1. There are 14 residues in the CDR3. V gave up 0 bases and J gave up 4 bases; unmatched junction bases: 2. Germline lookup yields CDR1 LGHDT and CDR2 YNNKEL (reference sequence). The CDR3 region has the DNA TGTGCCAGCAGCCAAGATACAGGGGCCTATGGCTACACCTTC. This translates into CASSQDTGAYGYTF.

This clonotype was picked up a small number of times. V usage is TRBV5-4 and J usage is TRBJ2-3, with D hard to call. Germline V gene sequence: CDR1 SGHNT, CDR2 YYREEE (reference sequence). V was cut by 2 bases and J by 2 bases, with 6 bases left in between. The CDR3 totals 13 residues. The CDR3 nucleotides are TGTGCCAGCAGCTTCCACAACACAGATACGCAGTATTTT. Protein: CASSFHNTDTQYF.

Relative to its sample, this clonotype is medium-sized. This chain connects TRBV6-4 to TRBJ2-2; no firm D call. V was pared by 2 bases and J by 7 bases, with 11 bases between. CDR1 and CDR2 (germline): MRHNA, SNTAGT. The CDR3 covers 14 residues. CDR3 nucleotides: TGTGCCAGCAGTGACGATGGCGTTGGCGGGGAGCTGTTTTTT. It specifies CASSDDGVGGELFF.

This clonotype is labeled medium-sized. The genes are TRBV9 and TRBJ2-2; TRBD2 matches at 10 bases. Germline values: CDR1 SGDLS, CDR2 YYNGEE. The junction had 10 bases not matched to a gene; V was cut back by 0 bases and J by 5 bases. The CDR3 spans 18 residues. CDR3 sequence (DNA): TGTGCCAGCAGCGTAGGCCTAGCGGGAGTAGAGGGTACCGGGGAGCTGTTTTTT. It translates to CASSVGLAGVEGTGELFF.